The TCR beta chain under discussion was sequenced for a study of Ad26.COV2.S vaccination and SARS-CoV-2 variants. Background on the study: Vaccine-arm donor from the placebo-controlled COV1001 Ad26.COV2.S trial. Doses of Ad26.COV2.S were injected into muscle once or twice, 56 days apart.

The junction had 9 bases not matched to a gene; V was cut back by 2 bases and J by 2 bases. This CDR3 spans 18 amino acids. CDR1 and CDR2 (germline): ENHRY, SYGVKD. TCRdb's table, derived via immunoSEQ multiplex PCR, lists solely in-frame clones and lacks some. Of some 350,000 clones in the sample, approximately 81% were seen once. Sample treatment: some 19 received Ad26.COV2.S at low or high dose, single or two shots; roughly 5 received placebo; per-sample allocation not given. The samples date from day 63 after the first vaccine or placebo injection. Study conclusions and caveats: In TCR breadth and depth analyses, total T cell responses may have been underestimated.

Notes on this clone: Its specificity is unknown.

V gene TRBV10-3 combines with J gene TRBJ2-5; TRBD2 matches at 12 bases. This sequence was found in a person aged 18 to 65 who received the Ad26.COV2.S COVID-19 vaccine or a placebo. The sample here was peripheral blood, taken in a trial of Ad26.COV2.S vaccine versus placebo. This CDR3 is CAISERLAGETRQETQYF. The CDR3 DNA follows: TGTGCCATCAGTGAGAGACTAGCGGGAGAGACCAGGCAAGAGACCCAGTACTTC.